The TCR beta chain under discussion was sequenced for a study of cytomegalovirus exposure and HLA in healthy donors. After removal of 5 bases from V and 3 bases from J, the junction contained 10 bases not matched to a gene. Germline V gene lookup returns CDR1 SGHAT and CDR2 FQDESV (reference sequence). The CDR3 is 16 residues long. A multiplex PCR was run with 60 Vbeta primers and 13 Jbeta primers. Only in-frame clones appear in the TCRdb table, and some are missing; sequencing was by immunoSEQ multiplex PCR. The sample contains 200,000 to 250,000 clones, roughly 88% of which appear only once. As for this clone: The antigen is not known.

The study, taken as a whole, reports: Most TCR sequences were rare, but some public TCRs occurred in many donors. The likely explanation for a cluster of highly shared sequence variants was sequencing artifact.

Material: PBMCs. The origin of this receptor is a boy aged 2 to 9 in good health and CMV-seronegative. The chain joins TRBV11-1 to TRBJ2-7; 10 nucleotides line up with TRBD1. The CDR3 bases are TGTGCCAGCAGCGCAGACTTGGGACAGGGGAACTACGAGCAGTACTTC. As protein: CASSADLGQGNYEQYF. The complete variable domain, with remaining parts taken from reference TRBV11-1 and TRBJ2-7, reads EAEVAQSPRYKITEKSQAVAFWCDPISGHATLYWYRQILGQGPELLVQFQDESVVDDSQLPKDRFSAERLKGVDSTLKIQPAELGDSAMYLCASSADLGQGNYEQYFGPGTRLTVT.